These 22 T cell receptor beta chains came from one sample sequenced in a study of T cell repertoires in cytomegalovirus infection. TCRdb reprocessed the reads with MiXCR, giving one entry per CDR3 protein. Of about 500,000 distinct CDR3 sequences listed, around 35% are singletons. Their recognized antigens are unknown. The sequences come from cultured PBMCs, collected from culture after CMV antigen stimulation. These receptors were taken from a human donor in good health (CMV status not recorded). Some clones in this sample may be carry-over from other donors' samples.

V gene TRBV7-4 combines with J gene TRBJ2-7, with TRBD2 as a possible D gene (5 bases). Trimming removed 5 bases from V and 0 bases from J, with 11 bases in between. The CDR3 is 14 amino acids. In germline, CDR1 is SGHVT, CDR2 SQSDAQ. The CDR3 sequence: CASSETGYSYEQYF. CDR3 DNA: TGTGCCAGCAGCGAAACGGGGTACTCCTACGAGCAGTACTTC. Full variable domain (missing parts from reference TRBV7-4 and TRBJ2-7): GAGVSQSPRYKVAKRGRDVALRCDSISGHVTLYWYRQTLGQGSEVLTYSQSDAQRDKSGRPSGRFSAERPERSVSTLKIQRTEQGDSAVYLCASSETGYSYEQYFGPGTRLTVT.

The gene calls are TRBV7-8 and TRBJ2-1; TRBD2 aligns across 7 bases. With 1 base clipped from V and 5 bases from J, the junction kept 14 bases outside the gene matches. The CDR3 runs 18 residues. Germline CDR1 SGHVS, CDR2 FQNEAQ. CDR3 nucleotides: TGTGCCAGCAGCTTAGTCTTGGCTAGCGGCCAATGGGACAATGAGCAGTTCTTC. Amino acid sequence: CASSLVLASGQWDNEQFF.

This clonotype was counted only a few times. This chain uses TRBV6-6 with TRBJ1-5, with no clear D. The CDR3 has 13 amino acids. In germline, CDR1 is MNHNY, CDR2 SVGAGI (reference sequence). V lost 0 bases to trimming and J lost 7 bases, with 7 bases between them. The CDR3 is CASSYSPDQPQHF. CDR3 sequence (DNA): TGTGCCAGCAGTTACTCCCCGGACCAGCCCCAGCATTTT.

This clonotype was detected only once. The V gene is TRBV20-1, the J gene TRBJ1-4; D is perhaps TRBD1 (6 bases). The germline V gene encodes CDR1 DFQATT and CDR2 SNEGSKA (reference sequence). Trimming shortened V by 1 base and J by 3 bases, and 9 bases separated the two germline ends. The CDR3 runs to 14 residues. Here the CDR3 DNA reads TGCAGTGCTAGAGTGGGGGGCCCTAATGAAAAACTGTTTTTT. Protein sequence: CSARVGGPNEKLFF.

This clonotype turned up a few times. The chain carries TRBV5-4 and TRBJ1-5; D is undetermined. The CDR3 is 12 amino acids. V lost 4 bases and J 8 bases, leaving 10 bases between the germline ends. From germline, CDR1 is SGHNT and CDR2 YYREEE (reference sequence). CDR3 sequence: CASSPYPKPQHF. The CDR3 DNA is TGTGCCAGCAGCCCGTACCCAAAGCCCCAGCATTTT.

The chain uses TRBV4-1 and TRBJ2-1; D remains unclear. This CDR3 has 13 residues. From germline, CDR1 is MGHRA and CDR2 YSYEKL. V was clipped by 3 bases and J by 5 bases, with 8 bases between them. The CDR3 nucleotides are TGCGCCAGCAGCCACGTCGGACACAATGAGCAGTTCTTC. This translates into CASSHVGHNEQFF.

The CDR3 spells CSATKTGQANSGNTIYF. The CDR3 coding sequence is TGCAGTGCTACAAAGACCGGACAGGCAAACTCTGGAAACACCATATATTTT. The chain has TRBV20-1 and TRBJ1-3; 7 bases agree with TRBD1. Trimming took 4 bases from V and 0 from J; bases not matched to a gene: 12. The CDR3 length is 17 residues. The V gene's germline CDR1 is DFQATT and CDR2 SNEGSKA (reference sequence).

This clonotype was detected only a few times. The rearrangement joins TRBV7-9 to TRBJ2-5; D not certain. This CDR3 is 15 amino acids long. Trimming removed 1 base at V and 5 bases at J, with 14 bases between. Germline CDR1 reads SEHNR; CDR2 reads FQNEAQ (reference sequence). Here the CDR3 reads CASSLVAGSSETQYF. The CDR3 DNA reads TGTGCCAGCAGCTTAGTGGCAGGTTCTTCCGAGACCCAGTACTTC.

The chain recombines TRBV4-1 with TRBJ2-3; 13 nucleotides agree with TRBD2. The germline V gene encodes CDR1 MGHRA and CDR2 YSYEKL. J gave up 3 bases and V 0 bases, and 6 bases lay outside the gene matches. CDR3 size: 18 residues. CDR3 bases: TGCGCCAGCAGCCAAGATTCCCCGGGACTAGCGGGGACAGATACGCAGTATTTT. This gives the protein CASSQDSPGLAGTDTQYF.

The V call is TRBV6-1, the J call TRBJ2-1, with no clear D. Germline V gene data show CDR1 as MNHNS and CDR2 as SASEGT. Deletions cut 6 bases from V and 10 bases from J, with 10 bases between. The CDR3 sequence is 11 residues long. The CDR3 nucleotides read TGTGCCAGCAGACGGAGCTCAGAGCAGTTCTTC. Residues: CASRRSSEQFF.

This rearrangement joins TRBV7-3 to TRBJ1-3; possibly TRBD1 for D (5 bases). The CDR3 is 12 amino acids. Germline lookup yields CDR1 SGHTA and CDR2 FQGTGA. The ends were cut back, 6 bases at V and 2 bases at J, with 5 bases in the middle. This chain's CDR3 is CASRTAGNTIYF. CDR3 coding DNA: TGTGCCAGCAGGACAGCTGGAAACACCATATATTTT. Supplemented by reference TRBV7-3 and TRBJ1-3, the full variable domain reads GAGVSQTPSNKVTEKGKYVELRCDPISGHTALYWYRQSLGQGPEFLIYFQGTGAADDSGLPNDRFFAVRPEGSVSTLKIQRTERGDSAVYLCASRTAGNTIYFGEGSWLTVV.

This clonotype has only a few counts. The J gene is TRBJ2-5, the V gene TRBV12-3 or TRBV12-4; 11 nucleotides line up with TRBD2. The V gene end was trimmed by 4 bases and the J gene end by 5 bases; junction bases not matched to a gene: 6. The CDR3 contains 15 residues. The CDR3, as DNA: TGTGCCAGCAGTTCACTAGCGGGAGAAACGGAGACCCAGTACTTC. Its protein is CASSSLAGETETQYF.

The gene calls are TRBV4-2 and TRBJ2-7, with 10 bases aligning to TRBD2. CDR3 length: 21 amino acids. Trimming cost V 1 base and J 2 bases; bases outside gene matches: 20. From germline, CDR1 is LGHNA and CDR2 YNFKEQ. CDR3: CASSQARRASGSRMQTYEQYF. In nucleotides, the CDR3 is TGTGCCAGCAGCCAAGCCCGGCGGGCTAGCGGGAGTAGGATGCAAACCTACGAGCAGTACTTC.

This clonotype occurred many times. The chain is built from TRBV7-6 and TRBJ2-3; possible D gene TRBD1, 5 bases. This CDR3 has 15 residues. Germline CDR1 is SGHVS and CDR2 is FNYEAQ. The ends were cut back, 1 base at V and 6 bases at J, with 14 bases in the middle. The CDR3 nucleotides are TGTGCCAGCAGCTTAGAAGTGAACCCAGGGGATACGCAGTATTTT. It translates to CASSLEVNPGDTQYF.

The chain is built from TRBV7-6 and TRBJ2-2, with 8 bases aligning to TRBD1. Germline V gives CDR1 SGHVS, CDR2 FNYEAQ. The ends lost 5 bases at V and 4 bases at J; junction bases unmatched: 12. The CDR3 consists of 17 residues. The CDR3 DNA follows: TGTGCCAGCAGCCTGCCCCGTGGGACAGGAGTCACCGGGGAGCTGTTTTTT. This sequence encodes CASSLPRGTGVTGELFF.

The rearrangement joins TRBV7-6 to TRBJ2-7; D may be TRBD1 (6 bases). The CDR3 totals 14 residues. V gave up 1 base and J gave up 3 bases, with 10 bases separating them. Germline V gives CDR1 SGHVS, CDR2 FNYEAQ. In DNA form, the CDR3 reads TGTGCCAGCAGCTTAGGTGGACAGAACTACGAGCAGTACGTC. Its translation: CASSLGGQNYEQYV.

This clonotype was observed a few times. The CDR3, as DNA: TGTGCCAGCAGTGCCCTTCGAGAGACCCAGTACTTC. It yields the protein CASSALRETQYF. The J gene is TRBJ2-5, the V gene TRBV12-3 or TRBV12-4, with D unclear. Trimming pared 5 bases from V and 4 bases from J, leaving 8 bases between. This CDR3 contains 12 residues.

The genes are TRBV7-2 and TRBJ1-4; possible D gene TRBD1, 5 bases. The germline V gene has CDR1 SGHTA and CDR2 FQGNSA. The CDR3 is 14 amino acids. Trimming stripped 5 bases from V and 4 bases from J, with 11 bases between. The DNA of the CDR3 is TGTGCCAGCAGCCCACAGGTTTTTAATGAAAAACTGTTTTTT. It translates to CASSPQVFNEKLFF.

This clonotype was observed a few times. The chain uses TRBV7-3 and TRBJ2-7; 8 positions match TRBD2. Germline CDR1 reads SGHTA; CDR2 reads FQGTGA. The CDR3 is 14 residues long. The V segment lost 5 bases and the J segment 6 bases; nucleotides outside the gene matches: 9. CDR3 bases: TGTGCCAGCAGCAGAAGCGGGAGTGGATCCGAGCAGTACTTC. It encodes CASSRSGSGSEQYF.

This rearrangement joins TRBV19 to TRBJ2-3; D uncertain. The CDR3 is made up of 14 amino acids. The V end lost 3 bases, the J end lost 1 base, and 8 bases lay between the germline ends. Germline CDR1 is LNHDA and CDR2 is SQIVND (reference sequence). The CDR3 DNA follows: TGTGCCAGTAGTATTCTTCAGCGCACAGATACGCAGTATTTT. Residues: CASSILQRTDTQYF.

This clonotype has more than one count but fewer than ten. V is TRBV6-2 or TRBV6-3 and J is TRBJ2-2, with a possible D match to TRBD1 (5 bases). The germline V gene has CDR1 MNHEY and CDR2 SVGEGT. V was trimmed by 9 bases and J by 7 bases, leaving 21 bases between them. The CDR3 sequence is 15 residues long. CDR3 nucleotide sequence: TGTGCCAGTGTACCTTTAAAGGGGCAAATCGGGGAGCTGTTTTTT. Translating it yields CASVPLKGQIGELFF.

This clonotype appeared a few times. The chain has TRBV6-5 and TRBJ1-1; TRBD1 matches at 8 bases. Germline V gene data show CDR1 as MNHEY and CDR2 as SVGAGI. V lost 4 bases and J lost 6; bases outside the gene matches: 7. This CDR3 has 14 residues. The CDR3 sequence: CASSFTGGRAEAFF. CDR3 DNA sequence: TGTGCCAGCAGTTTTACAGGGGGTCGCGCTGAAGCTTTCTTT.